This entry concerns a single TCR beta chain. This entry is derived from a study of blood T cells in healthy people across ages. A second PCR, run for roughly 7 to 12 cycles, used a sample-barcoded 5' primer plus a J-beta primer mix. Every molecule of cDNA carried a tag from a template-switch adaptor with 12 random nucleotides. TCRdb recomputed calls from the 5' RACE reads with MiXCR, one row per CDR3 protein. The sample holds a few hundred thousand distinct CDR3 sequences; roughly 29% are singletons and the top ten take around a sixth. This CDR3 spans 16 amino acids. Germline CDR1 KGHSH, CDR2 LQKENI. This TCR was recovered from a woman in her 70s in good health. The chain couples TRBV18 to TRBJ2-5, with TRBD2 matching 10 bases. TRBJ2-1 explains the end of the DNA better; the J call may be wrong. Sequencing was done on a sample of blood. CDR3 in DNA: TGTGCCAGCTCACCTTTCGAAGGTAGCGGGGGGACCGAGCAGTTCTTC. The encoded protein is CASSPFEGSGGTEQFF.